This TCR beta chain was recorded in a study of regulatory T cells in long-lasting Graves disease. At least ten counts were recorded for this clonotype. Germline V CDR1 and CDR2: LGHDT, YNNKEL (reference sequence). The length of the CDR3 is 12 residues. The V and J ends lost 1 base and 10 bases respectively, with 9 bases between them. Libraries of TCR beta came from iRepertoire HTBI primers plus Arm-PCR of CDR3 regions. TCRdb re-derived calls from the multiplex PCR reads in MiXCR, one entry per CDR3 protein. This sample has more than 300,000 distinct CDR3 sequences, with 15% to 20% found just once. Time point indicated: newly diagnosed GD, antithyroid drugs for less than 3 months. Following extraction of RNA from PBMCs, that RNA was used to make the TCR library. This same sample was also part of a study on T cells in Graves' hyperthyroidism and ophthalmopathy.

The receptor was isolated from a woman between 18 and 29 years old with Graves disease. The V gene is TRBV3-1, the J gene TRBJ2-3; maybe TRBD1 (6 bases). The specimen was peripheral blood mononuclear cells (PBMCs), collected at new diagnosis, from a patient treated with antithyroid drugs. The DNA of the CDR3 is TGTGCCAGCAGCCAAGGACAGGCGGCGCAGTATTTT. It translates to CASSQGQAAQYF.